This T cell receptor beta chain was sequenced during a study of cytomegalovirus exposure and HLA in healthy donors. Overall study results and limits: In vitro work confirmed that a few CMV-associated chains recognize CMV antigens.

The CDR3 contains 13 residues. Germline lookup yields CDR1 SNHLY and CDR2 FYNNEI. V was clipped by 7 bases and J by 5 bases; unmatched bases: 8. Profiling relied on immunoSEQ multiplex PCR, and the TCRdb table lists in-frame clones only, not all of them. The top ten clones hold around 5.4% of a sample with hundreds of thousands of clones, less than 90% of them seen once. A note on this clone: The target antigen is unknown.

The sequenced material came from PBMCs. The genes are TRBV2 and TRBJ2-7, with 7 positions matching TRBD1. The clonotype comes from a woman aged 18-30 years in good health and CMV-seronegative. Here the CDR3 DNA reads TGTGCCAGCATTGGAGACAGGGTAAACGAGCAGTACTTC. It specifies CASIGDRVNEQYF.